Shown below are 6 T cell receptor beta chains from a single sample sequenced in a study of cytomegalovirus exposure and HLA in healthy donors. The PCR had 60 Vbeta and 13 Jbeta primers. Generated by immunoSEQ multiplex PCR, the TCRdb table keeps only in-frame clones and is missing some. The sample shows roughly 110,000 clones, roughly four fifths of them seen only once. The material sequenced was PBMCs. These receptors were obtained from a male donor in good health and CMV-seropositive.

V and J are TRBV6-4 and TRBJ1-4; D may be TRBD1 (6 bases). The germline gives CDR1 MRHNA, CDR2 SNTAGT. The CDR3 runs to 16 residues. The ends were cut back, 8 bases at V and 4 bases at J, with 20 bases in the middle. In DNA, the CDR3 is TGTGCCAGCGGCCACCCGTACAGGGAGCGTAATGAAAAACTGTTTTTT. Encoded protein: CASGHPYRERNEKLFF.

This chain connects TRBV4-2 to TRBJ2-3; a possible D gene is TRBD1 (6 bases). CDR3 size: 16 residues. V dropped 2 bases and J dropped 2 bases, with 14 bases sitting between them. Germline CDR1 and CDR2: LGHNA and YNFKEQ. The CDR3 protein is CASSQPTGRATDTQYF. In nucleotides, the CDR3 is TGTGCCAGCAGCCAACCGACAGGCAGGGCCACAGATACGCAGTATTTT.

V is TRBV6-5 and J is TRBJ1-4, with D perhaps TRBD1 (6 bases). The V end was cut by 0 bases, the J end by 2 bases, with 10 bases between. The CDR3 runs to 16 residues. Germline CDR1 reads MNHEY; CDR2 reads SVGAGI. The CDR3 here is CASSYSKQGTNEKLFF. CDR3 DNA sequence: TGTGCCAGCAGTTACTCCAAACAGGGCACTAATGAAAAACTGTTTTTT.

The genes are TRBV28 and TRBJ2-3; 10 nucleotides line up with TRBD2. The CDR3 extends over 18 amino acids. V lost 1 base, J lost 0 bases, and 7 bases stayed unmatched. Germline V CDR1 and CDR2: MDHEN, SYDVKM. The CDR3 reads CASSLSVAGGYSTDTQYF. In DNA form, the CDR3 reads TGTGCCAGCAGTTTATCGGTAGCGGGGGGCTATAGCACAGATACGCAGTATTTT.

The chain links TRBV21-1 to TRBJ2-7; the table's D call TRBD2 went unverified against the DNA. TRBV21-1 is described as a pseudogene. This CDR3 comprises 15 residues. The CDR3 here is CASSKTSGSCYEQYF. In DNA, the CDR3 is TGTGCCAGCAGCAAGACTAGCGGGAGTTGTTACGAGCAGTACTTC.

The V call is TRBV10-3, the J call TRBJ1-5; 9 bases are shared with TRBD1. J lost 7 bases, V lost 7 bases, and 11 bases had no gene match. The CDR3 runs to 15 residues. Germline V CDR1 and CDR2: ENHRY, SYGVKD. The CDR3 region is CAITRDRVIDQPQHF. DNA of the CDR3: TGTGCCATCACCCGGGACAGGGTGATCGACCAGCCCCAGCATTTT.